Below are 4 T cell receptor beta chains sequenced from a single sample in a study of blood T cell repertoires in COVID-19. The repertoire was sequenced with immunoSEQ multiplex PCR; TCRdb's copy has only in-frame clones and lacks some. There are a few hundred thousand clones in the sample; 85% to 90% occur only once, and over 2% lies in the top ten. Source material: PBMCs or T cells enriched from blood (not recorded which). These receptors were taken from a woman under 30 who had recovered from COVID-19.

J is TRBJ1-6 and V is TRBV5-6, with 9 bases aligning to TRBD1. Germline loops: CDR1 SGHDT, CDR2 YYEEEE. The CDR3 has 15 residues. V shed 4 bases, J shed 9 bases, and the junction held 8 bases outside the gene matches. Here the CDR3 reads CASSLSGTGSSPLHF. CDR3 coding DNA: TGTGCCAGCAGCCTTAGCGGGACAGGGAGTTCACCCCTCCACTTT.

The CDR3 bases are TGTGCCAGCAGCCGGTACACTACCGGGGGTACCGGGGAGCTGTTTTTT. Translation gives CASSRYTTGGTGELFF. The rearrangement joins TRBV11-2 to TRBJ2-2; D is perhaps TRBD2 (6 bases). With 5 bases removed from V and 5 bases from J, the gap between germline ends came to 18 bases. This CDR3 is built from 16 residues. The germline V gene encodes CDR1 SGHAT and CDR2 FQNNGV.

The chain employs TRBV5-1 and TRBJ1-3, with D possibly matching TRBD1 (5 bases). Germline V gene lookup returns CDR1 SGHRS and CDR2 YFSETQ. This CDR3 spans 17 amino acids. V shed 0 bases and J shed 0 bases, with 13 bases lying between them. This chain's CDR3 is CASSLEPGVSSGNTIYF. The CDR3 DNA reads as TGCGCCAGCAGCTTGGAACCGGGGGTGAGCTCTGGAAACACCATATATTTT. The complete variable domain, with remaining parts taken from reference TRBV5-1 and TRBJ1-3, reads KAGVTQTPRYLIKTRGQQVTLSCSPISGHRSVSWYQQTPGQGLQFLFEYFSETQRNKGNFPGRFSGRQFSNSRSEMNVSTLELGDSALYLCASSLEPGVSSGNTIYFGEGSWLTVV.

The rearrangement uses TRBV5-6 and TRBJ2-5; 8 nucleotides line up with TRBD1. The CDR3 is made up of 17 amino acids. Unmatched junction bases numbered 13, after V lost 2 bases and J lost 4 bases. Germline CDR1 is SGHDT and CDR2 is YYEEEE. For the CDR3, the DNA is TGTGCCAGCAGCTTAAAAATCGACAGGGGCTGGGGAGAGACCCAGTACTTC. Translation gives CASSLKIDRGWGETQYF.